The 13 T cell receptor beta chains presented below share a single source sample, sequenced in a study of cytomegalovirus exposure and HLA in healthy donors (dated by TCRdb to about 2017). Library prep was done by the immunoSEQ multiplex PCR assay. The source is immuneACCESS, and TCRdb retained only in-frame sequences with V and J called. Part of the clones is not carried over; for the studies checked, unresolved V genes explain less than half of this, and the remainder is unexplained. The sample table lists about 130,000 clones, approximately 80% of them with a count of one. Approximately 30% of the sample belongs to the ten largest clones. Sequencing used PBMCs. The receptors were gathered from a man in his thirties or forties in good health and CMV-seropositive.

This sequence joins TRBV7-2 and TRBJ2-5; a weak D match, TRBD1 (5 bases). This CDR3 region has 13 residues. Germline values: CDR1 SGHTA, CDR2 FQGNSA. V was pared by 5 bases and J by 5 bases, with 12 bases between. The CDR3 nucleotides read TGTGCCAGCAGCCAAGGCAGGGCGGAGACCCAGTACTTC. As protein: CASSQGRAETQYF.

The chain carries TRBV5-1 and TRBJ2-1, with TRBD1 matching over 8 bases. J lost 7 bases, V lost 4 bases, and 10 bases had no gene match. The germline gives CDR1 SGHRS, CDR2 YFSETQ. The CDR3 runs 15 residues. The CDR3 protein is CASSLSGGSRNEQFF. In nucleotides, the CDR3 is TGCGCCAGCAGCCTATCAGGGGGCTCGCGGAATGAGCAGTTCTTC.

The chain recombines TRBV5-4 with TRBJ1-5; maybe TRBD1 (6 bases). V dropped 1 base and J dropped 1 base, with 15 bases sitting between them. The CDR3 sequence is 17 residues long. Germline CDR1 reads SGHNT; CDR2 reads YYREEE (reference sequence). The CDR3, as DNA: TGTGCCAGCAGCTTGAGCGGGGGCGCCGGCAGCAATCAGCCCCAGCATTTT. It is translated as CASSLSGGAGSNQPQHF.

J is TRBJ2-7 and V is TRBV11-2; D perhaps matches TRBD1 (6 bases). The V and J ends lost 5 bases and 4 bases respectively, with 9 bases between them. The CDR3 has 12 residues. CDR1 is SGHAT and CDR2 is FQNNGV in the germline V gene. CDR3 residues: CASSEQGYEQYF. The CDR3, as DNA: TGTGCCAGCAGCGAACAGGGATACGAGCAGTACTTC.

The CDR3 DNA is TGTGCCAGCAGCCCCCCGGTATCACCCCTCCACTTT. This sequence encodes CASSPPVSPLHF. V is TRBV7-9 and J is TRBJ1-6; D is ambiguous. Trimming took 5 bases from V and 10 from J, leaving 9 bases between them. The CDR3 length is 12 residues. Germline assignment: CDR1 SEHNR and CDR2 FQNEAQ (reference sequence).

The chain combines TRBV4-2 with TRBJ2-7; TRBD1 aligns across 8 bases. There are 16 residues in the CDR3. Trimming removed 4 bases from V and 1 base from J; junction bases left unmatched: 9. CDR1 LGHNA and CDR2 YNFKEQ come from the germline V gene. The CDR3 DNA reads TGTGCCAGCAGCCCCGTCCCCGGGACAGGATCCTACGAGCAGTACTTC. Protein sequence: CASSPVPGTGSYEQYF.

As DNA, the CDR3 is TGTGCCAGTAGTATACGACATATATTCATGAACACTGAAGCTTTCTTT. This gives the protein CASSIRHIFMNTEAFF. V gene TRBV19 combines with J gene TRBJ1-1; D gene unclear. Trimming cost V 2 bases and J 0 bases, with 13 bases left between them. Germline CDR1 reads LNHDA; CDR2 reads SQIVND (reference sequence). The length of the CDR3 is 16 residues.

For the CDR3, the DNA is TGTGCCAGCAGGGGGTGGGGGGTGAACACTGAAGCTTTCTTT. Encoded protein: CASRGWGVNTEAFF. The gene calls are TRBV7-2 and TRBJ1-1, with D possibly TRBD1 on 5 matching bases. The CDR3 runs 14 residues. In germline, CDR1 is SGHTA, CDR2 FQGNSA. V was trimmed by 6 bases and J by 0 bases, leaving 11 bases between them.

V gene TRBV7-7 combines with J gene TRBJ1-3, with D possibly TRBD1 on 6 matching bases. V was clipped by 1 base and J by 5 bases, with 12 bases between them. Germline V gene lookup returns CDR1 SSHAT and CDR2 FNYEAQ (reference sequence). CDR3 length: 15 residues. The CDR3 region is CASSLEGGLRNTIYF. The CDR3 region has the DNA TGTGCCAGCAGCTTAGAGGGGGGGTTAAGAAACACCATATATTTT. Based on the CDR3 plus reference TRBV7-7 and TRBJ1-3, the full variable domain is GAGVSQSPRYKVTKRGQDVTLRCDPISSHATLYWYQQALGQGPEFLTYFNYEAQPDKSGLPSDRFSAERPEGSISTLTIQRTEQRDSAMYRCASSLEGGLRNTIYFGEGSWLTVV.

Many counts were recorded for this clone. This chain joins TRBV7-3 and TRBJ2-1, with 11 bases fitting TRBD2. The CDR3 runs 18 residues. Trimming at V came to 4 bases and at J to 7 bases, leaving 15 bases not matched to a gene. Per the germline V gene, CDR1 is SGHTA and CDR2 is FQGTGA. CDR3 protein: CASSSTPSLAGEVNEQFF. The CDR3 nucleotides read TGTGCCAGCAGCTCTACACCCTCACTAGCGGGAGAAGTGAATGAGCAGTTCTTC.

The V call is TRBV5-1, the J call TRBJ2-3, with D possibly TRBD1 on 6 matching bases. V was cut by 4 bases and J by 5 bases, with 11 bases left in between. Germline V gene lookup returns CDR1 SGHRS and CDR2 YFSETQ. The CDR3 contains 13 residues. The CDR3 protein is CASSLPGEDTQYF. DNA for the CDR3: TGCGCCAGCAGCCTGCCAGGGGAAGATACGCAGTATTTT.

This sequence joins TRBV18 and TRBJ2-7; 8 bases fit TRBD1. Unmatched junction bases numbered 7, after V lost 6 bases and J lost 0 bases. Germline lookup yields CDR1 KGHSH and CDR2 LQKENI. The CDR3 is made up of 15 amino acids. The CDR3 is CASSQGQVYSYEQYF. CDR3 nucleotides: TGTGCCAGCTCGCAGGGACAGGTCTACTCCTACGAGCAGTACTTC.

This clone was seen a handful of times. This rearrangement joins TRBV10-3 to TRBJ1-5, with TRBD1 as a possible D gene (6 bases). The length of the CDR3 is 14 residues. Germline CDR1 ENHRY, CDR2 SYGVKD. The V gene lost 4 bases and the J gene lost 6 bases, with 13 bases spanning the gap. CDR3 residues: CAISVQGGSQPQHF. The CDR3 DNA reads TGTGCCATCAGTGTACAGGGTGGTAGTCAGCCCCAGCATTTT.